This TCR beta chain was observed in a study of regulatory T cells in long-lasting Graves disease. Study overall: Patients with new Graves' disease had used antithyroid drugs below 3 months.

Regarding the study as a whole: Those with persistent Graves' had less TCR diversity than newly diagnosed patients.

According to the study, TCR beta libraries were built with iRepertoire HTBI primers and CDR3-region Arm-PCR. MiXCR was run by TCRdb on the multiplex PCR reads, yielding one entry per CDR3 protein. The repertoire holds 500,000 to 700,000 distinct CDR3 sequences, with under 20% as singletons. The time point denotes: newly diagnosed GD, antithyroid drugs for less than 3 months. PBMC RNA was the source of the TCR library. Criteria from the American Thyroid Association guidelines were applied to diagnose Graves' disease. This clonotype was found many times. The antigen is not known. Another study also made use of these data, one on T cells in Graves' hyperthyroidism and ophthalmopathy. As that study records: An initial round of RT-PCR targeting the TCR CDR3 relied on the HTBI primer set.

The TCR was taken from a woman in her twenties or thirties with Graves disease. This material consisted of peripheral blood mononuclear cells (PBMCs), taken at new diagnosis, from a patient treated with antithyroid drugs.

CDR3 coding DNA: TGTGCCAGCAGCCGAAGCGGGGGTGGAGAGACCCAGTACTTC. It codes for CASSRSGGGETQYF. V gene TRBV3-1 combines with J gene TRBJ2-5; the match to TRBD2 covers 8 bases. Germline trimming cut 4 bases from V and 4 bases from J; bases unmatched to any gene: 5. CDR1 and CDR2 from the germline V gene are LGHDT and YNNKEL (reference sequence). The CDR3 sequence is 14 residues long.